These 26 T cell receptor beta chains share one sample of origin, sequenced in a study of identical twins. TCRdb reprocessed the 5' RACE reads with MiXCR, giving one entry per CDR3 protein. In the table there are 1.5 million or so distinct CDR3 sequences, about 31% of which are singletons. Sequenced input: cord blood. Every receptor here comes from a newborn girl in good health.

In its sample, this clonotype was seen a few times. This rearrangement joins TRBV20-1 to TRBJ2-1; possible D gene TRBD2, 5 bases. With 6 bases removed from V and 0 bases from J, the gap between germline ends came to 27 bases. This CDR3 has 19 residues. CDR1 and CDR2 from the germline V gene are DFQATT and SNEGSKA (reference sequence). This CDR3 reads CSASGQRRSRFSSYNEQFF. In DNA, the CDR3 is TGCAGTGCCTCCGGCCAGCGGAGGAGTAGATTCAGCTCCTACAATGAGCAGTTCTTC.

As DNA, the CDR3 is TGTGCCACCAGCGTCGACAGGGGCTATAGCAATCAGCCCCAGCATTTT. Amino acids: CATSVDRGYSNQPQHF. The J gene is TRBJ1-5, the V gene TRBV15; 8 bases are shared with TRBD1. The ends lost 5 bases at V and 0 bases at J; junction bases unmatched: 6. This CDR3 has 16 amino acids. The germline gives CDR1 LNHNV, CDR2 YYDKDF (reference sequence).

This clonotype has a handful of counts. This chain joins TRBV29-1 and TRBJ2-4; TRBD1 matches 7 bases. This CDR3 has 14 residues. V lost 5 bases and J lost 1; bases outside the gene matches: 5. Per the germline V gene, CDR1 is SQVTM and CDR2 is ANQGSEA. The CDR3, as DNA: TGCAGCGTTTCTCTGACAGGGGCCAAAAACATTCAGTACTTC. Protein: CSVSLTGAKNIQYF. The entire variable domain, with the rest obtained from reference TRBV29-1 and TRBJ2-4, is as follows: SAVISQKPSRDICQRGTSLTIQCQVDSQVTMMFWYRQQPGQSLTLIATANQGSEATYESGFVIDKFPISRPNLTFSTLTVSNMSPEDSSIYLCSVSLTGAKNIQYFGAGTRLSVL.

This clonotype was observed many times. The V call is TRBV10-3, the J call TRBJ1-1; D possibly corresponds to TRBD1 (6 bases). Deletions cut 3 bases from V and 4 bases from J, with 6 bases between. The CDR3 length is 12 residues. Germline values: CDR1 ENHRY, CDR2 SYGVKD. The CDR3 DNA is TGTGCCATCAGTGACAGGGGCACTGAAGCTTTCTTT. This sequence encodes CAISDRGTEAFF.

The chain carries TRBV7-9 and TRBJ2-2; D perhaps matches TRBD1 (5 bases). The V gene lost 5 bases and the J gene lost 4 bases, with 11 bases spanning the gap. The CDR3 length is 14 residues. Germline V lookup: CDR1 SEHNR, CDR2 FQNEAQ (reference sequence). Here the CDR3 DNA reads TGTGCCAGCAGCACAACAGGATTCACCGGGGAGCTGTTTTTT. As protein: CASSTTGFTGELFF.

This clonotype was observed a few times. This chain uses TRBV10-3 with TRBJ2-3; 8 positions match TRBD2. Germline V gene sequence: CDR1 ENHRY, CDR2 SYGVKD. With 3 bases clipped from V and 4 bases from J, the junction kept 9 bases outside the gene matches. This CDR3 is 16 amino acids long. Here the CDR3 DNA reads TGTGCCATCAGTGACCCGGGACTAGGGGGGCCAGATACGCAGTATTTT. This encodes CAISDPGLGGPDTQYF.

This clonotype was seen only a few times. The V and J genes are TRBV12-3 or TRBV12-4 and TRBJ1-2, with TRBD1 matching over 10 bases. This CDR3 is 15 amino acids long. Trimming removed 8 bases from V and 2 bases from J; junction bases left unmatched: 8. The CDR3 nucleotides are TGTGCCAGCGGCTTGACAGGGGGCGACAACTATGGCTACACCTTC. It translates to CASGLTGGDNYGYTF.

Only a few counts were recorded for this clonotype. The V gene is TRBV12-3 or TRBV12-4, the J gene TRBJ1-4; D not resolved. Trimming left V 6 bases short and J 8 bases short, with 10 bases between. This CDR3 is built from 12 residues. CDR3 amino acids: CASSPSREKLFF. In DNA, the CDR3 is TGTGCCAGCAGCCCTTCGCGGGAAAAACTGTTTTTT.

V is TRBV7-2 and J is TRBJ2-4; the D gene is possibly TRBD1 (5 bases). Germline V gives CDR1 SGHTA, CDR2 FQGNSA. This CDR3 is 18 amino acids long. The V gene lost 0 bases and the J gene lost 0 bases, with 15 bases spanning the gap. The CDR3 region is CASSLAVRAPLAKNIQYF. The DNA of the CDR3 is TGTGCCAGCAGCTTAGCGGTCAGGGCACCATTAGCCAAAAACATTCAGTACTTC.

This chain connects TRBV3-1 to TRBJ2-7, with 7 positions matching TRBD1. From germline, CDR1 is LGHDT and CDR2 YNNKEL (reference sequence). Trimming at V came to 2 bases and at J to 4 bases, leaving 5 bases not matched to a gene. CDR3 length: 14 residues. DNA for the CDR3: TGTGCCAGCAGCCAACAGGGGGATGGTTACGAGCAGTACTTC. This encodes CASSQQGDGYEQYF.

Points on this clonotype: Possible read error: a much larger clone is one base away. The chain is built from TRBV12-3 or TRBV12-4 and TRBJ2-7; 9 positions agree with TRBD2. This CDR3 region has 15 residues. The CDR3 sequence is CTSSLGSGGTYEQYF. The CDR3 nucleotides are TGTACCAGCAGTTTGGGTAGCGGGGGAACCTACGAGCAGTACTTC.

This clonotype occurred a few times. V gene TRBV20-1 combines with J gene TRBJ2-7, with 8 bases lining up with TRBD2. CDR1 is DFQATT, CDR2 SNEGSKA, per germline (reference sequence). This CDR3 has 15 amino acids. Trimming took 0 bases from V and 4 from J; bases not matched to a gene: 8. CDR3 DNA sequence: TGCAGTGCTAGAGATACCGGGACTAGGATTTACGAGCAGTACTTC. Residues: CSARDTGTRIYEQYF.

This clonotype was recorded a few times. The chain is built from TRBV10-2 and TRBJ2-1; the match to TRBD1 covers 9 bases. V shed 7 bases and J 6 bases; nucleotides not matched to a gene: 10. Germline CDR1 and CDR2: WSHSY and SAAADI. The CDR3 spans 15 residues. The CDR3 protein is CASTGSGTGFNEQFF. The DNA for the CDR3 is TGCGCCAGCACCGGATCCGGGACAGGGTTCAATGAGCAGTTCTTC.

This clonotype was counted only a few times. CDR3: CSASHGQAPREQYF. The CDR3 DNA sequence: TGCAGTGCTAGCCACGGACAGGCCCCTCGGGAGCAGTACTTC. V usage is TRBV20-1 and J usage is TRBJ2-7; 7 positions agree with TRBD1. Per the germline V gene, CDR1 is DFQATT and CDR2 is SNEGSKA (reference sequence). V was pared by 3 bases and J by 7 bases, with 12 bases of the junction left unmatched. The CDR3 extends over 14 amino acids.

J is TRBJ2-1 and V is TRBV9, with D hard to call. This CDR3 comprises 13 residues. Germline CDR1 SGDLS, CDR2 YYNGEE. Trimming took 4 bases from V and 9 from J, leaving 14 bases between them. CDR3 region: CASSTLKAGEQFF. For the CDR3, the DNA is TGTGCCAGCAGCACACTAAAAGCCGGTGAGCAGTTCTTC.

This clonotype turned up a few times. The chain links TRBV19 to TRBJ1-4, with D perhaps TRBD1 (5 bases). The CDR3 sequence is 14 residues long. Trimming removed 3 bases from V and 4 bases from J, with 9 bases in between. Germline V CDR1 and CDR2: LNHDA, SQIVND (reference sequence). The CDR3 bases are TGTGCCAGTAGTATGGAGCAGGGTAATGAAAAACTGTTTTTT. Amino acid sequence: CASSMEQGNEKLFF.

The J gene is TRBJ1-2, the V gene TRBV20-1; 9 bases are a match to TRBD1. With V trimmed by 6 bases and J by 3 bases, 2 bases remained unmatched. The CDR3 loop spans 12 amino acids. CDR1 and CDR2 from the germline V gene are DFQATT and SNEGSKA (reference sequence). In nucleotides, the CDR3 is TGCAGTGCCGGGACAGGGTACTATGGCTACACCTTC. Its protein is CSAGTGYYGYTF.

On this clonotype: A read error may explain this, as a much larger clone is one base away. The gene calls are TRBV29-1 and TRBJ2-7; 8 bases are a match to TRBD2. The germline gives CDR1 SQVTM, CDR2 ANQGSEA. V shed 0 bases, J shed 7 bases, and the junction held 8 bases outside the gene matches. There are 14 residues in the CDR3. The chain's CDR3 is CSVEELAVYNEQYF. CDR3 DNA: TGCAGCGTTGAAGAACTAGCGGTCTACAATGAGCAGTACTTC.

The chain employs TRBV6-1 and TRBJ2-3; possible D gene TRBD2, 6 bases. Germline V CDR1 and CDR2: MNHNS, SASEGT. The V and J ends lost 2 bases and 3 bases respectively, with 12 bases between them. The CDR3 length is 15 residues. CDR3 DNA sequence: TGTGCCAGCAGTGAAATGTGGGGGGAGACAGATACGCAGTATTTT. This translates into CASSEMWGETDTQYF.

V gene TRBV4-1 combines with J gene TRBJ2-1; D not resolved. V was cut by 1 base and J by 9 bases, with 10 bases left in between. Germline CDR1 is MGHRA and CDR2 is YSYEKL. The length of the CDR3 is 13 residues. The CDR3 spells CASSQGVLGEQFF. In DNA form, the CDR3 reads TGCGCCAGCAGCCAAGGGGTCCTGGGTGAGCAGTTCTTC.

This clonotype occurred many times. The V and J genes are TRBV11-2 and TRBJ1-2; tentatively, D is TRBD1 (5 bases). Germline V lookup: CDR1 SGHAT, CDR2 FQNNGV. Trimming shortened V by 3 bases and J by 5 bases, and 7 bases separated the two germline ends. The CDR3 sequence is 12 residues long. The CDR3 loop is CASSFWGYGYTF. The CDR3 DNA reads as TGTGCCAGCAGCTTCTGGGGGTATGGCTACACCTTC. The full variable domain, rest sourced from reference TRBV11-2 and TRBJ1-2, is EAGVAQSPRYKIIEKRQSVAFWCNPISGHATLYWYQQILGQGPKLLIQFQNNGVVDDSQLPKDRFSAERLKGVDSTLKIQPAKLEDSAVYLCASSFWGYGYTFGSGTRLTVV.

The sample holds one count of this clonotype. The chain uses TRBV3-1 and TRBJ2-1, with a possible D match to TRBD2 (6 bases). Germline V gene lookup returns CDR1 LGHDT and CDR2 YNNKEL (reference sequence). The CDR3 sequence is 13 residues long. V was trimmed by 2 bases and J by 12 bases, leaving 14 bases between them. The CDR3 nucleotides read TGTGCCAGCAGCCAAACCCCCGGGGGTACGCAGTTCTTC. Amino acid sequence: CASSQTPGGTQFF.

This chain connects TRBV28 to TRBJ1-2, with D uncertain. Germline CDR1 reads MDHEN; CDR2 reads SYDVKM. This CDR3 is built from 15 residues. V gave up 4 bases and J gave up 0 bases, with 12 bases separating them. CDR3 bases: TGTGCCAGCAGTTCCGTTGGACCGACTAACTATGGCTACACCTTC. Encoded protein: CASSSVGPTNYGYTF.

A few counts support this clonotype. The chain combines TRBV20-1 with TRBJ2-1; D is unresolved. This CDR3 spans 13 amino acids. The germline gives CDR1 DFQATT, CDR2 SNEGSKA (reference sequence). The V gene lost 5 bases and the J gene lost 4 bases, with 12 bases spanning the gap. This CDR3 reads CSAPQTLYNEQFF. The CDR3 DNA reads TGCAGTGCTCCCCAGACACTGTACAATGAGCAGTTCTTC.

The chain combines TRBV20-1 with TRBJ2-5; 7 nucleotides match TRBD1. The germline CDR1 and CDR2 sequences are DFQATT and SNEGSKA (reference sequence). The CDR3 has 13 amino acids. V lost 3 bases, J lost 3 bases, and 4 bases stayed unmatched. The CDR3 spells CSASGTAKETQYF. As DNA, the CDR3 is TGCAGTGCTAGCGGGACAGCCAAAGAGACCCAGTACTTC.

Only a few counts were recorded for this clonotype. The chain couples TRBV6-6 to TRBJ2-5; D is unclear. V gave up 2 bases and J gave up 5 bases, with 9 bases separating them. CDR3 length equals 13 residues. The germline V gene has CDR1 MNHNY and CDR2 SVGAGI (reference sequence). The CDR3 loop reads CASSYEMRETQYF. The CDR3 DNA is TGTGCCAGCAGTTACGAGATGCGGGAGACCCAGTACTTC.